The 14 T cell receptor beta chains presented below share a single source sample, sequenced in a study of blood T cells in healthy people across ages (dated by TCRdb to between 2015 and 2017). The library was made by 5' RACE. Sequencing used an Illumina HiSeq 2500. A second PCR of about 6 to 11 cycles was performed with a sample-barcoded 5' primer and a J-beta primer mix. TCRdb redid the processing of the public reads, applying fastp at Q25 and MiXCR, and retained in-frame beta chains. CDR3 protein duplicates are merged, each entry listing the most common genes and DNA. Recorded for this sample are roughly 1.7 million distinct CDR3 sequences; 34% of them occurred a single time. About 11% of the sample is held by the ten biggest clonotypes. The sequenced material came from blood. Every receptor here comes from a woman under 40 in good health.

This clonotype was counted between two and nine times. The CDR3 region has the DNA TGTGCCAGCAGTTCGACGGAGAACTATGGCTACACCTTC. Amino acid sequence: CASSSTENYGYTF. The chain joins TRBV3-1 to TRBJ1-2, with D hard to call. The ends were cut back, 6 bases at V and 2 bases at J, with 10 bases in the middle. The germline V gene encodes CDR1 LGHDT and CDR2 YNNKEL (reference sequence). The CDR3 has 13 residues.

In this sample, this clonotype turned up many times. This sequence joins TRBV29-1 and TRBJ2-5; D remains unclear. CDR1 and CDR2 from the germline V gene are SQVTM and ANQGSEA. The CDR3 has 14 residues. V was trimmed by 0 bases and J by 5 bases, leaving 13 bases between them. This chain's CDR3 is CSVEDNSRWETQYF. The CDR3 nucleotides are TGCAGCGTTGAAGATAACAGTCGGTGGGAGACCCAGTACTTC.

This clonotype was counted only a few times. At one end, the junction sequence differs from germline, possibly due to a read error. The genes are TRBV27 and TRBJ2-7, with 10 nucleotides matching TRBD2. This CDR3 comprises 14 residues. Germline CDR1 is MNHEY and CDR2 is SMNVEV (reference sequence). The CDR3 here is CASSLTSGRYEQHF. CDR3 DNA: TGTGCCAGCAGTTTGACTAGCGGGCGCTACGAGCAGCACTTC.

This chain uses TRBV20-1 with TRBJ2-7; D might be TRBD1 (6 bases). This CDR3 has 14 amino acids. Germline values: CDR1 DFQATT, CDR2 SNEGSKA (reference sequence). Trimming shortened V by 7 bases and J by 0 bases, and 16 bases separated the two germline ends. The CDR3 sequence: CSGWDTTHSYEQYF. The CDR3, as DNA: TGCAGTGGCTGGGACACGACGCACTCCTACGAGCAGTACTTC.

This sequence joins TRBV21-1 and TRBJ2-1; the D call TRBD2 from the table was never checked on the DNA. TRBV21-1 is given as a pseudogene. CDR3 length: 15 residues. The CDR3 DNA is TGTGCCAGCAGCAAAGTCTCCATAGCGGGAGTAGAGCAGTTCTTC. Translation gives CASSKVSIAGVEQFF.

The sample holds many counts of this clonotype. V usage is TRBV4-2 and J usage is TRBJ2-5, with D possibly matching TRBD2 (7 bases). Germline V gene lookup returns CDR1 LGHNA and CDR2 YNFKEQ. This CDR3 has 15 amino acids. The V end was cut by 2 bases, the J end by 5 bases, with 15 bases between. The CDR3 bases are TGTGCCAGCAGCCAATTACAGGGAGGGCAGGAGACCCAGTACTTC. Protein sequence: CASSQLQGGQETQYF.

The chain couples TRBV19 to TRBJ2-3, with D hard to call. Germline-derived CDR1 and CDR2 are LNHDA and SQIVND (reference sequence). The CDR3 contains 15 residues. Trimming pared 3 bases from V and 4 bases from J, leaving 14 bases between. CDR3 DNA sequence: TGTGCCAGTAGTATCGGTGGGGTCCGCGCAGATACGCAGTATTTT. Its translation: CASSIGGVRADTQYF.

This clonotype was observed a handful of times. The rearrangement joins TRBV20-1 to TRBJ1-1; D might be TRBD1 (6 bases). Looked up from germline, CDR1 is DFQATT and CDR2 is SNEGSKA (reference sequence). Trimming stripped 3 bases from V and 7 bases from J, with 12 bases between. The length of the CDR3 is 12 residues. DNA of the CDR3: TGCAGTGCTAGCGAGGGGGAACTTGAAGCTTTCTTT. Protein sequence: CSASEGELEAFF.

This clonotype has ten or more counts. The chain has TRBV7-2 and TRBJ2-5, with a possible D match to TRBD2 (6 bases). V shed 6 bases and J shed 2 bases, with 19 bases lying between them. The germline CDR1 and CDR2 sequences are SGHTA and FQGNSA. The CDR3 loop spans 16 amino acids. The CDR3 region is CASRMGGWDLQETQYF. The CDR3 nucleotides are TGTGCCAGCAGGATGGGTGGGTGGGACTTACAAGAGACCCAGTACTTC.

The chain couples TRBV20-1 to TRBJ1-4, with TRBD1 matching over 7 bases. Germline V CDR1 and CDR2: DFQATT, SNEGSKA (reference sequence). V was clipped by 8 bases and J by 4 bases; unmatched bases: 7. The CDR3 has 13 amino acids. CDR3 region: CSSSGQHNEKLFF. CDR3 nucleotides: TGCAGTTCATCGGGACAGCATAATGAAAAACTGTTTTTT.

The J gene is TRBJ2-7, the V gene TRBV20-1; TRBD2 might be the D (6 bases). Trimming left V 5 bases short and J 0 bases short, with 14 bases between. Germline V lookup: CDR1 DFQATT, CDR2 SNEGSKA (reference sequence). The length of the CDR3 is 14 residues. DNA of the CDR3: TGCAGTGCTTACCCTGGGAGGAACTCCTACGAGCAGTACTTC. Amino acid sequence: CSAYPGRNSYEQYF.

This clonotype was observed a handful of times. J is TRBJ2-1 and V is TRBV20-1; tentatively, D is TRBD1 (5 bases). There are 15 residues in the CDR3. The V and J ends lost 3 bases and 0 bases respectively, with 12 bases between them. Germline CDR1 is DFQATT and CDR2 is SNEGSKA (reference sequence). In DNA form, the CDR3 reads TGCAGTGCTAGCTCAACAGGAACCTCCTACAATGAGCAGTTCTTC. Its protein product is CSASSTGTSYNEQFF.

The chain couples TRBV12-3 or TRBV12-4 to TRBJ2-3; TRBD2 matches at 8 bases. V shed 5 bases, J shed 7 bases, and the junction held 11 bases outside the gene matches. The CDR3 is made up of 15 amino acids. DNA for the CDR3: TGTGCCAGCAGTCCCGCCGGGACTAGTACGTATACGCAGTATTTT. As protein: CASSPAGTSTYTQYF.

This clonotype has more than one count but fewer than ten. The V and J genes are TRBV20-1 and TRBJ2-5; the match to TRBD2 covers 12 bases. The germline gives CDR1 DFQATT, CDR2 SNEGSKA (reference sequence). Trimming cost V 2 bases and J 3 bases; bases outside gene matches: 4. The CDR3 sequence is 15 residues long. CDR3 sequence (DNA): TGCAGTGCTAGAAGACTAGCGGGGGTCAAAGAGACCCAGTACTTC. This sequence encodes CSARRLAGVKETQYF.